One sample yielded the 29 T cell receptor beta chains listed below, sequenced in a study of identical twins. TCRdb independently ran MiXCR on the 5' RACE reads; one entry per CDR3 protein. Found here are roughly 710,000 distinct CDR3 sequences, approximately 6% of them singletons; the top ten hold around 1.7%. Sequencing input: naive T cells sorted from blood. These receptors were collected from a man younger than 35 in good health.

This clonotype has a count of ten or more. This chain uses TRBV4-2 with TRBJ2-5; 16 nucleotides match TRBD2. Germline V gene lookup returns CDR1 LGHNA and CDR2 YNFKEQ. The CDR3 spans 17 residues. Trimming removed 2 bases from V and 3 bases from J; junction bases left unmatched: 3. The CDR3 spells CASSQPGLAGGKETQYF. DNA of the CDR3: TGTGCCAGCAGCCAACCGGGACTAGCGGGAGGGAAAGAGACCCAGTACTTC.

This clonotype has a count of ten or more. The chain combines TRBV10-3 with TRBJ2-7, with 9 bases lining up with TRBD2. The CDR3 is 15 residues long. The V segment lost 0 bases and the J segment 3 bases; nucleotides outside the gene matches: 3. Germline-derived CDR1 and CDR2 are ENHRY and SYGVKD. The chain's CDR3 is CAISESGSGSYEQYF. The CDR3 DNA reads as TGTGCCATCAGTGAGTCGGGTAGCGGGAGCTACGAGCAGTACTTC.

This clonotype has just a few counts. V gene TRBV28 combines with J gene TRBJ2-7, with 10 positions matching TRBD2. V trimming: 2 bases; J trimming: 2 bases; junction bases outside the gene matches: 3. Looked up from germline, CDR1 is MDHEN and CDR2 is SYDVKM. The CDR3 extends over 15 amino acids. CDR3 bases: TGTGCCAGCAGTTTAGGGACTAGCGCTCCCTACGAGCAGTACTTC. Encoded protein: CASSLGTSAPYEQYF.

This clonotype was detected a few times. The chain carries TRBV9 and TRBJ2-3; TRBD2 matches at 9 bases. CDR3 size: 16 residues. The germline V gene has CDR1 SGDLS and CDR2 YYNGEE. Losses at the gene ends were 4 bases for V and 6 bases for J; bases not matched to a gene: 12. The CDR3 DNA is TGTGCCAGCAGCCCCGAGGGAGCGGGAGGTTATGATACGCAGTATTTT. Amino acids: CASSPEGAGGYDTQYF.

This chain links TRBV10-3 with TRBJ2-7; 7 bases fit TRBD2. This CDR3 is 13 amino acids long. Germline-derived CDR1 and CDR2 are ENHRY and SYGVKD. V lost 5 bases, J lost 5 bases, and 6 bases stayed unmatched. CDR3 bases: TGTGCCATCAGTCTGATCGGGAGGCACGAGCAGTACTTC. This translates into CAISLIGRHEQYF.

This clonotype was seen a handful of times. The chain is built from TRBV7-9 and TRBJ2-3; 7 nucleotides align to TRBD2. J lost 7 bases, V lost 1 base, and 11 bases had no gene match. The CDR3 covers 16 residues. Germline CDR1 SEHNR, CDR2 FQNEAQ (reference sequence). The CDR3 DNA is TGTGCCAGCAGCTTAGAGGGCGGGAGATTTGGAAATACGCAGTATTTT. Protein sequence: CASSLEGGRFGNTQYF.

At least ten counts were recorded for this clonotype. V and J are TRBV25-1 and TRBJ2-1; 7 nucleotides line up with TRBD2. Germline trimming cut 2 bases from V and 4 bases from J; bases unmatched to any gene: 8. Germline CDR1 and CDR2: MGHDK and SYGVNS. This CDR3 region has 16 residues. This CDR3 reads CASSEQASGPYNEQFF. Here the CDR3 DNA reads TGTGCCAGCAGTGAACAGGCTAGCGGACCATACAATGAGCAGTTCTTC.

This rearrangement joins TRBV12-3 or TRBV12-4 to TRBJ1-5; D remains unclear. The CDR3 loop spans 14 amino acids. V was shortened by 2 bases and J by 11 bases, with 16 bases between the two germline ends. The CDR3 region has the DNA TGTGCCAGCAGTTTACGGATCTCTCATTCGGCCCAGCATTTT. This sequence encodes CASSLRISHSAQHF.

This clonotype was detected ten times or more. The rearrangement links TRBV7-8 to TRBJ1-1; no clear D. In germline, CDR1 is SGHVS, CDR2 FQNEAQ. The germline V and J ends were trimmed by 6 bases and 4 bases, with 18 bases remaining between them. The CDR3 sequence is 15 residues long. CDR3 in amino acids: CASRDLGRSSTEAFF. The DNA for the CDR3 is TGTGCCAGCAGGGACTTGGGCAGGTCGAGCACTGAAGCTTTCTTT.

The genes are TRBV12-3 or TRBV12-4 and TRBJ2-7, with D unclear. The V and J ends lost 6 bases and 3 bases respectively, with 12 bases between them. There are 13 residues in the CDR3. The CDR3 bases are TGTGCCAGCAGGTCAGGACCCCTCTACGAGCAGTACTTC. It translates to CASRSGPLYEQYF.

The chain recombines TRBV20-1 with TRBJ1-2; 9 bases fit TRBD1. J gave up 3 bases and V 2 bases, and 10 bases lay outside the gene matches. Per the germline V gene, CDR1 is DFQATT and CDR2 is SNEGSKA (reference sequence). The CDR3 consists of 16 residues. The CDR3 DNA sequence: TGCAGTGCTAGAACGGGACAGGGATCGGAGTACTATGGCTACACCTTC. Translation gives CSARTGQGSEYYGYTF.

There are many counts of this clonotype. A read error may produce the germline difference seen at one junction end. The V and J genes are TRBV9 and TRBJ2-1; either TRBD1 or TRBD2 may supply D (5 bases each). There are 11 residues in the CDR3. CDR1 is SGDLS, CDR2 YYNGEE, per germline. The chain's CDR3 is CASSRGHEQFF. As DNA, the CDR3 is TGCGCCAGCAGTCGGGGCCATGAGCAGTTCTTC.

This clonotype was counted many times. This chain joins TRBV11-2 and TRBJ2-5, with 9 bases aligning to TRBD2. This CDR3 has 14 amino acids. Germline V gene sequence: CDR1 SGHAT, CDR2 FQNNGV. With V trimmed by 5 bases and J by 4 bases, 5 bases remained unmatched. CDR3 nucleotide sequence: TGTGCCAGCAGCGGCAGCGGGAGGCCAGAGACCCAGTACTTC. Protein: CASSGSGRPETQYF.

This clonotype has a handful of counts. This chain links TRBV27 with TRBJ2-7; 7 positions agree with TRBD1. V lost 5 bases to trimming and J lost 2 bases; unmatched junction nucleotides: 9. Germline loops: CDR1 MNHEY, CDR2 SMNVEV (reference sequence). The CDR3 is 15 amino acids. CDR3 nucleotide sequence: TGTGCCAGCAGTCCCGAAGGACAGGAGGCCTACGAGCAGTACTTC. The encoded protein is CASSPEGQEAYEQYF.

This clonotype was seen repeatedly, ten times or more. The chain joins TRBV18 to TRBJ2-4; D remains ambiguous. V gave up 0 bases and J gave up 1 base, with 10 bases separating them. Germline V lookup: CDR1 KGHSH, CDR2 LQKENI. The CDR3 is 16 amino acids. The CDR3 loop is CASSPPGAGAKNIQYF. The CDR3 bases are TGTGCCAGCTCACCACCCGGAGCTGGGGCCAAAAACATTCAGTACTTC.

This clonotype was seen repeatedly, ten times or more. The rearrangement uses TRBV27 and TRBJ2-6, with D possibly being TRBD1 (6 bases). The V end lost 5 bases, the J end lost 3 bases, and 11 bases lay between the germline ends. CDR1 is MNHEY, CDR2 SMNVEV, per germline (reference sequence). The CDR3 spans 15 residues. The DNA of the CDR3 is TGTGCCAGCAGTCCACAGGGTGGTGGGGCCAACGTCCTGACTTTC. Encoded protein: CASSPQGGGANVLTF.

This clonotype turned up a few times. The chain links TRBV7-2 to TRBJ2-1, with TRBD2 matching 7 bases. The CDR3 consists of 15 residues. Germline V lookup: CDR1 SGHTA, CDR2 FQGNSA. V shed 3 bases, J shed 3 bases, and the junction held 5 bases outside the gene matches. CDR3 sequence reads: CASSFWGGSYNEQFF. CDR3 coding DNA: TGTGCCAGCAGCTTTTGGGGCGGGAGCTACAATGAGCAGTTCTTC.

The CDR3: CASSLSRDPESGANVLTF. The CDR3 DNA sequence: TGTGCCAGCAGCTTATCCCGGGACCCGGAGTCGGGGGCCAACGTCCTGACTTTC. This chain joins TRBV7-8 and TRBJ2-6; tentatively, D is TRBD1 or TRBD2 (5 bases each). Trimming shortened V by 2 bases and J by 4 bases, and 18 bases separated the two germline ends. The CDR3 runs to 18 residues. Looked up from germline, CDR1 is SGHVS and CDR2 is FQNEAQ. The entire variable domain, with the rest obtained from reference TRBV7-8 and TRBJ2-6, is as follows: GAGVSQSPRYKVAKRGQDVALRCDPISGHVSLFWYQQALGQGPEFLTYFQNEAQLDKSGLPSDRFFAERPEGSVSTLKIQRTQQEDSAVYLCASSLSRDPESGANVLTFGAGSRLTVL.

V and J are TRBV5-1 and TRBJ2-1; 9 bases agree with TRBD1. Losses at the gene ends were 6 bases for V and 7 bases for J; bases not matched to a gene: 8. Germline loops: CDR1 SGHRS, CDR2 YFSETQ. The length of the CDR3 is 14 residues. CDR3 in DNA: TGCGCCAGCAAGGGGGGACAGGGAAATAATGAGCAGTTCTTC. Translated, it gives CASKGGQGNNEQFF. Full variable domain (outside the CDR3, taken from reference TRBV5-1 and TRBJ2-1): KAGVTQTPRYLIKTRGQQVTLSCSPISGHRSVSWYQQTPGQGLQFLFEYFSETQRNKGNFPGRFSGRQFSNSRSEMNVSTLELGDSALYLCASKGGQGNNEQFFGPGTRLTVL.

This clonotype was seen many times. The V and J genes are TRBV25-1 and TRBJ2-1; D not certain. CDR3 length equals 15 residues. V was clipped by 2 bases and J by 3 bases, with 11 bases between them. Looked up from germline, CDR1 is MGHDK and CDR2 is SYGVNS. DNA of the CDR3: TGTGCCAGCAGTGAAACATTGGTAGACTACAATGAGCAGTTCTTC. Protein product: CASSETLVDYNEQFF.

A few counts support this clonotype. This chain joins TRBV9 and TRBJ1-2; 8 nucleotides match TRBD1. V gave up 3 bases and J gave up 3 bases; unmatched junction bases: 13. Germline-derived CDR1 and CDR2 are SGDLS and YYNGEE. This CDR3 is 17 amino acids long. In nucleotides, the CDR3 is TGTGCCAGCAGCGCCGAGGGGGACAGGCCCCCGTACTATGGCTACACCTTC. Protein product: CASSAEGDRPPYYGYTF. Variable domain in full (rest from reference TRBV9 and TRBJ1-2): DSGVTQTPKHLITATGQRVTLRCSPRSGDLSVYWYQQSLDQGLQFLIQYYNGEERAKGNILERFSAQQFPDLHSELNLSSLELGDSALYFCASSAEGDRPPYYGYTFGSGTRLTVV.

There are many counts of this clonotype. This chain connects TRBV24-1 to TRBJ2-1; 10 bases are shared with TRBD1. Germline V gene sequence: CDR1 KGHDR, CDR2 SFDVKD. V shed 4 bases, J shed 8 bases, and the junction held 10 bases outside the gene matches. This CDR3 is 16 amino acids long. CDR3: CATSDRTGGEIDEQFF. The CDR3 DNA reads TGTGCCACCAGTGACCGGACAGGGGGGGAAATTGATGAGCAGTTCTTC.

The V call is TRBV11-2, the J call TRBJ2-3; D call uncertain. Trimming shortened V by 1 base and J by 0 bases, and 8 bases separated the two germline ends. This CDR3 is 15 amino acids long. Per germline, CDR1 SGHAT and CDR2 FQNNGV. In nucleotides, the CDR3 is TGTGCCAGCAGCTTAGTAGTGTCCAGCACAGATACGCAGTATTTT. Residues: CASSLVVSSTDTQYF.

In this sample, this clonotype turned up many times. This chain connects TRBV4-3 to TRBJ1-4, with D maybe TRBD1 (6 bases). With 3 bases removed from V and 3 bases from J, the gap between germline ends came to 8 bases. CDR3 size: 14 residues. CDR1 and CDR2 (germline): LGHNA, YSLEER. CDR3 coding DNA: TGCGCCAGCAGCCATAAGGGGGCTAATGAAAAACTGTTTTTT. It codes for CASSHKGANEKLFF.

This clonotype has ten or more counts. CDR3 protein: CSVEGATQETQYF. CDR3 coding DNA: TGCAGCGTTGAAGGGGCGACACAAGAGACCCAGTACTTC. This sequence joins TRBV29-1 and TRBJ2-5, with D uncertain. CDR1 and CDR2 (germline): SQVTM, ANQGSEA. V shed 1 base and J shed 2 bases, with 8 bases lying between them. The CDR3 extends over 13 amino acids.

In this sample, this clonotype turned up a few times. Mismatch with germline at one junction end may stem from a read error. J is TRBJ2-2 and V is TRBV3-1; D uncertain. The length of the CDR3 is 11 residues. In germline, CDR1 is LGHDT, CDR2 YNNKEL (reference sequence). CDR3 region: CASSQKKIPVF. CDR3 nucleotides: TGTGCCAGCAGTCAAAAAAAGATTCCCGTATTT. The variable domain in full, with the rest retrieved from reference TRBV3-1 and TRBJ2-2, is DTAVSQTPKYLVTQMGNDKSIKCEQNLGHDTMYWYKQDSKKFLKIMFSYNNKELIINETVPNRFSPKSPDKAHLNLHINSLELGDSAVYFCASSQKKIPVFGEGSRLTVL.

This chain uses TRBV27 with TRBJ2-5; 9 bases match TRBD1. Per germline, CDR1 MNHEY and CDR2 SMNVEV (reference sequence). The CDR3 spans 16 residues. Germline trimming cut 4 bases from V and 1 base from J; bases unmatched to any gene: 7. CDR3 DNA sequence: TGTGCCAGCAGTTCCTACAGGGGGCGAGTCCAAGAGACCCAGTACTTC. Amino acids: CASSSYRGRVQETQYF.

This clonotype was seen many times. V is TRBV9 and J is TRBJ1-3; D is unclear. This CDR3 contains 12 residues. Between the trimmed V and J ends, which lost 0 bases and 12 bases, there was a span of 10 bases. Germline assignment: CDR1 SGDLS and CDR2 YYNGEE. The CDR3 DNA sequence: TGTGCCAGCAGCGTAGGAGGGCCGGACATATATTTT. The encoded protein is CASSVGGPDIYF.

V is TRBV7-8 and J is TRBJ2-7, with 11 positions matching TRBD2. CDR1 and CDR2 from the germline V gene are SGHVS and FQNEAQ. CDR3 length equals 16 residues. With 3 bases clipped from V and 3 bases from J, the junction kept 7 bases outside the gene matches. The CDR3 spells CASSLGLAEHHYEQYF. As DNA, the CDR3 is TGTGCCAGCAGCTTGGGACTAGCGGAACACCACTACGAGCAGTACTTC.